What follows are 3 T cell receptor beta chains derived from one specimen sequenced in a study of shared clonotypes between healthy human individuals. The assay was immunoSEQ multiplex PCR, and TCRdb's table has in-frame clones only and misses some. Counted here are about 960,000 clones, around three quarters occurring once; the ten biggest clones make up roughly 1.5%. The specimen was memory CD4+ T cells sorted from blood. Subset noted: CD45RA-negative fraction. The receptors originated from a man aged 18-30 years in good health.

This clone was seen a handful of times. Other DNA sequences in this sample translate to the same CDR3. The J gene is TRBJ1-4, the V gene TRBV4-2; D is unclear. Germline V lookup: CDR1 LGHNA, CDR2 YNFKEQ. This CDR3 has 12 amino acids. V was clipped by 3 bases and J by 8 bases, with 7 bases between them. The CDR3 sequence is CASSQDGEKLFF. CDR3 in DNA: TGTGCCAGCAGCCAGGACGGGGAAAAACTGTTTTTT.

J is TRBJ2-7 and V is TRBV19, with D hard to call. Germline V lookup: CDR1 LNHDA, CDR2 SQIVND (reference sequence). The CDR3 is made up of 11 amino acids. Trimming cost V 9 bases and J 3 bases, with 9 bases left between them. CDR3 bases: TGTGCCAGCCGTGATCGCTACGAGCAGTACTTC. It codes for CASRDRYEQYF.

This clone has only one observation. The rearrangement links TRBV5-8 to TRBJ1-5; no firm D call. The V gene lost 0 bases and the J gene lost 0 bases, with 13 bases spanning the gap. This CDR3 has 17 residues. Germline V gene lookup returns CDR1 SGHTS and CDR2 YDEGEE. The CDR3 loop is CASSLERQAFSNQPQHF. The DNA of the CDR3 is TGTGCCAGCAGCTTGGAGCGGCAAGCCTTTAGCAATCAGCCCCAGCATTTT. Variable domain in full (rest from reference TRBV5-8 and TRBJ1-5): EAGVTQSPTHLIKTRGQQATLRCSPISGHTSVYWYQQALGLGLQFLLWYDEGEERNRGNFPPRFSGRQFPNYSSELNVNALELEDSALYLCASSLERQAFSNQPQHFGDGTRLSIL.